Shown below are 16 T cell receptor beta chains from a single sample sequenced in a study of CD4 and CD8 cells across lung adenocarcinoma regions. TCRdb passed the PCR reads through MiXCR, listing each CDR3 protein once. The data show tens of thousands of distinct CDR3 sequences, less than 65% seen once. What was sequenced was CD8+ T cells from the center of a lung tumor. These receptors all stem from a female donor with lung adenocarcinoma. The CD4 and CD8 labels of this study may be unreliable.

The rearrangement uses TRBV27 and TRBJ2-5, with TRBD2 as a possible D gene (6 bases). The CDR3 loop spans 17 amino acids. Germline V gene sequence: CDR1 MNHEY, CDR2 SMNVEV (reference sequence). The germline V and J ends were trimmed by 5 bases and 2 bases, with 21 bases remaining between them. The CDR3 region is CASSAGIGARDQETQYF. The CDR3 region has the DNA TGTGCCAGCAGTGCGGGAATCGGGGCCCGTGATCAAGAGACCCAGTACTTC.

The chain uses TRBV3-1 and TRBJ1-2, with 8 nucleotides matching TRBD1. The CDR3 sequence is 15 residues long. V trimming: 2 bases; J trimming: 4 bases; junction bases outside the gene matches: 6. CDR1 LGHDT and CDR2 YNNKEL come from the germline V gene (reference sequence). The CDR3 nucleotides read TGTGCCAGCAGCCAATTCAGGACAGGGAGCTATGGCTACACCTTC. Translation gives CASSQFRTGSYGYTF.

The chain employs TRBV15 and TRBJ2-1, with D possibly TRBD1 on 6 matching bases. This CDR3 comprises 16 residues. Trimming took 1 base from V and 4 from J, leaving 14 bases between them. Per the germline V gene, CDR1 is LNHNV and CDR2 is YYDKDF (reference sequence). The CDR3 DNA is TGTGCCACCAGCAGAGTCCAGGGGCCTAAGTACAATGAGCAGTTCTTC. Residues: CATSRVQGPKYNEQFF.

The chain couples TRBV27 to TRBJ2-3; 8 bases align to TRBD1. The DNA end lines up better with TRBJ2-7; the J call may be wrong. This CDR3 spans 15 amino acids. Germline V gives CDR1 MNHEY, CDR2 SMNVEV (reference sequence). CDR3: CGRGTGGQGAETQYF. The CDR3 DNA is TGTGGCAGGGGTACTGGTGGACAGGGCGCAGAGACGCAGTACTTC.

Concerning this clonotype itself: One end of the junction varies from germline; a read error may be responsible. The rearrangement joins TRBV10-1 to TRBJ2-3; D may correspond to TRBD1 or TRBD2 (6 bases each). Per the germline V gene, CDR1 is WNHNN and CDR2 is SYGVQD (reference sequence). This CDR3 region has 15 residues. As DNA, the CDR3 is TGCGCCGGGGGTCAAGGGGGACGGGGGCGAGATACGCAGTATTTC. Translating it yields CAGGQGGRGRDTQYF.

The count of this clonotype is one. CDR3 bases: TGCGCCAGCAGCCAGGGGAATGAGCAGTACTTC. Its translation is CASSQGNEQYF. This chain joins TRBV4-1 and TRBJ2-5, with D unclear. The V gene's germline CDR1 is MGHRA and CDR2 YSYEKL. V lost 3 bases to trimming and J lost 11 bases, with 10 bases between them. The CDR3 loop spans 11 amino acids.

The chain joins TRBV7-2 to TRBJ2-3; D gene uncertain. V lost 5 bases, J lost 12 bases, and 15 bases lay in between. This CDR3 has 12 amino acids. From germline, CDR1 is SGHTA and CDR2 FQGNSA. The CDR3 nucleotides read TGTGCCAGCAGCCCCCGTGGAGAGACCCAGTATTTT. Its translation is CASSPRGETQYF.

This chain links TRBV6-1 with TRBJ2-3; TRBD2 matches at 7 bases. The J call may be faulty, since TRBJ2-7 better matches the DNA end. Germline V gene lookup returns CDR1 MNHNS and CDR2 SASEGT. The CDR3 spans 15 residues. DNA of the CDR3: TGTGCCGGGGGGGAGGGGAGCCGTGATCCAGATACGCAGTACTTC. This codes for CAGGEGSRDPDTQYF.

This clonotype was seen repeatedly, ten times or more. The V call is TRBV7-3, the J call TRBJ2-1, with 7 positions matching TRBD2. Germline CDR1 SGHTA, CDR2 FQGTGA. This CDR3 is built from 13 residues. V gave up 2 bases and J gave up 15 bases; unmatched junction bases: 10. The CDR3 coding sequence is TGTGCCAGCAGCTTAGAGGCGAGCGGGGATTTGTTCTTC. Amino acids: CASSLEASGDLFF.

This clonotype came up many times. The chain recombines TRBV6-1 with TRBJ2-5, with D maybe TRBD2 (7 bases). V was shortened by 7 bases and J by 0 bases, with 12 bases between the two germline ends. From germline, CDR1 is MNHNS and CDR2 SASEGT. The CDR3 spans 14 residues. The CDR3 DNA reads TGTGCCAGCAAGGGGGGGGGGGACCAAGAGACCCAGTACTTC. Protein: CASKGGGDQETQYF.

This clonotype is labeled as medium-sized. The chain recombines TRBV27 with TRBJ2-4; possibly TRBD2 for D (5 bases). The CDR3 totals 11 residues. CDR1 and CDR2 from the germline V gene are MNHEY and SMNVEV (reference sequence). The V end lost 4 bases, the J end lost 8 bases, and 6 bases lay between the germline ends. CDR3 DNA sequence: TGTGCCAGCAGTTCCGGGGACATTCAGTACTTC. Protein product: CASSSGDIQYF.

This chain uses TRBV12-3 or TRBV12-4 with TRBJ1-2; the D is unclear. CDR3 size: 12 residues. The ends were cut back, 3 bases at V and 2 bases at J, with 4 bases in the middle. The CDR3 region has the DNA TGTGCCAGCAGTTTGGAAAACTATGGCTACACCTTC. Translated: CASSLENYGYTF.

The V call is TRBV6-1, the J call TRBJ2-1; 7 nucleotides match TRBD1. Germline loops: CDR1 MNHNS, CDR2 SASEGT. V was clipped by 6 bases and J by 5 bases; unmatched bases: 10. The CDR3 has 15 amino acids. CDR3 region: CASSPEGDRNNEQFF. For the CDR3, the DNA is TGTGCCAGCAGCCCAGAGGGGGACAGAAACAATGAGCAGTTCTTC.

The chain combines TRBV27 with TRBJ2-1; 8 nucleotides align to TRBD2. Germline values: CDR1 MNHEY, CDR2 SMNVEV (reference sequence). The CDR3 contains 17 residues. The V gene end was trimmed by 4 bases and the J gene end by 1 base; junction bases not matched to a gene: 9. Here the CDR3 reads CASSWLTGGRSYNEQFF. DNA for the CDR3: TGTGCCAGCAGTTGGTTGACCGGCGGGAGGTCCTACAATGAGCAGTTCTTC.

Many counts were recorded for this clonotype. The rearrangement uses TRBV11-2 and TRBJ2-3, with TRBD2 as a possible D gene (6 bases). Germline CDR1 is SGHAT and CDR2 is FQNNGV. V lost 4 bases, J lost 2 bases, and 10 bases lay in between. This CDR3 is 14 amino acids long. For the CDR3, the DNA is TGTGCCAGCAGCTCCGCGGGGTTCACAGATACGCAGTATTTT. This gives the protein CASSSAGFTDTQYF.

The genes are TRBV5-3 and TRBJ2-1; TRBD2 is a possible D gene (5 bases). TRBV5-3 falls under the ORF class, with uncertain function. The ends were cut back, 0 bases at V and 0 bases at J, with 10 bases in the middle. This CDR3 is built from 16 residues. The CDR3 here is CARSLVSRASYNEQFF. The CDR3 nucleotides are TGTGCCAGAAGCTTGGTATCGCGGGCCTCCTACAATGAGCAGTTCTTC.